The clone carrying this T cell receptor beta chain came up once. Its antigen is still unknown. The source of the sample is a study of OX40 agonist ivuxolimab in advanced cancers. Study in general: Checkpoint inhibitors had been given previously to under 50% of patients. General study results and limits: Certain nonresponding patients likewise had low normalized T-cell clonal expansion.

Generated by immunoSEQ multiplex PCR, the TCRdb table keeps only in-frame clones and is missing some. The data contain about 58,000 clones, about 81% of them singletons. Systemic immunosuppression or a history of autoimmune disease excluded patients. Germline V gene sequence: CDR1 SGHTS, CDR2 YDEGEE. This CDR3 comprises 14 residues. Deletions cut 4 bases from V and 10 bases from J, with 15 bases between. The chain carries TRBV5-8 and TRBJ1-6, with a tentative D call TRBD1 (5 bases). The sequence came from an adult with an advanced solid tumor such as melanoma, head and neck, liver or kidney cancer. The sample consisted of CD4+ or CD8+ T cells sorted from blood, taken in a trial of the OX40 agonist ivuxolimab. The CDR3 sequence: CASSPGSRDSPLHF. CDR3 bases: TGTGCCAGCAGCCCCGGGAGTAGGGACTCACCCCTCCACTTT.